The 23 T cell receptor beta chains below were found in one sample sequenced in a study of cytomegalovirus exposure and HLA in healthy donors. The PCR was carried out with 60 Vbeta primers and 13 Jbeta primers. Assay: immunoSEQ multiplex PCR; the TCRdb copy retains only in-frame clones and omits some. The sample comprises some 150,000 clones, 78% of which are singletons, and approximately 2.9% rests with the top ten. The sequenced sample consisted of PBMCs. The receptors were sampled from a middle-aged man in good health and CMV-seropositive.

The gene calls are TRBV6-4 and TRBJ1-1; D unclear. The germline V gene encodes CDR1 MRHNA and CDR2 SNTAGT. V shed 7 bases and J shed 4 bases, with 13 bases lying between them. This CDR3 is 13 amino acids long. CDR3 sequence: CASKSTEGTEAFF. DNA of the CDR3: TGTGCCAGCAAATCGACCGAGGGCACTGAAGCTTTCTTT.

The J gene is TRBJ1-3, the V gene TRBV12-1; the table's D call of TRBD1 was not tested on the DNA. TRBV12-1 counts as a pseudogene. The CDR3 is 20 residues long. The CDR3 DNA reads TGTGCCAGCAGCTCGACCCCGCTCCGGACAGGGAATCCCTCTGGAAACACCATATATTTT. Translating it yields CASSSTPLRTGNPSGNTIYF.

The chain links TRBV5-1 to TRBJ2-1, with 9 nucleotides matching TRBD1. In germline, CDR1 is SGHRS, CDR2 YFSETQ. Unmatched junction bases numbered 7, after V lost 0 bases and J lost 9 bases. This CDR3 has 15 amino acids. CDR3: CASSLVRTGEGEQFF. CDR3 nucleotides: TGCGCCAGCAGCTTGGTGAGGACAGGGGAGGGTGAGCAGTTCTTC.

The CDR3 reads CASSRSGATDTQYF. Written as DNA, the CDR3 is TGTGCCAGCAGCAGAAGCGGGGCCACAGATACGCAGTATTTT. This chain links TRBV7-3 with TRBJ2-3; TRBD2 agrees at 7 bases. V shed 5 bases, J shed 2 bases, and the junction held 4 bases outside the gene matches. The CDR3 loop spans 14 amino acids. The V gene's germline CDR1 is SGHTA and CDR2 FQGTGA. The full variable domain, its missing parts supplied by reference TRBV7-3 and TRBJ2-3, is GAGVSQTPSNKVTEKGKYVELRCDPISGHTALYWYRQSLGQGPEFLIYFQGTGAADDSGLPNDRFFAVRPEGSVSTLKIQRTERGDSAVYLCASSRSGATDTQYFGPGTRLTVL.

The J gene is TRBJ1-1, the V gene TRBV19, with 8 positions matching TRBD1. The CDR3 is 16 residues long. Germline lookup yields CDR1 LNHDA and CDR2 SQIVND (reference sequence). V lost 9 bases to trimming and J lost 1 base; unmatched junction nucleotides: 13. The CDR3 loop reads CASDAVGQARNTEAFF. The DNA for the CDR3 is TGTGCCAGCGACGCTGTGGGACAGGCCCGGAACACTGAAGCTTTCTTT.

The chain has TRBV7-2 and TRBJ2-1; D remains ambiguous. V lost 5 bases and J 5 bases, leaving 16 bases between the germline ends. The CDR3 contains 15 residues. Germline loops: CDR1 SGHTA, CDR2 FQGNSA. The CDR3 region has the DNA TGTGCCAGCAGCGAGATCCTGAATACTAACAATGAGCAGTTCTTC. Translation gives CASSEILNTNNEQFF.

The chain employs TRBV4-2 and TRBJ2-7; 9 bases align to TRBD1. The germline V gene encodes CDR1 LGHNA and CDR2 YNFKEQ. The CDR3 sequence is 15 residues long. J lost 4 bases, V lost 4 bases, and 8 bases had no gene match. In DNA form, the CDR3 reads TGTGCCAGCAGCCTTGAACCGGGACAGGGTTACGAGCAGTACTTC. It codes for CASSLEPGQGYEQYF.

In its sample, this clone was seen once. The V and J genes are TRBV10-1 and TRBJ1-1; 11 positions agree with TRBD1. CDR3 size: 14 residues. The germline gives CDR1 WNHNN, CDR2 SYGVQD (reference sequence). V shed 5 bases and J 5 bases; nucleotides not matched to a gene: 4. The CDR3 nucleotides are TGCGCCAGCAGTCTCGGGACAGGGGGGACTGAAGCTTTCTTT. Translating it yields CASSLGTGGTEAFF.

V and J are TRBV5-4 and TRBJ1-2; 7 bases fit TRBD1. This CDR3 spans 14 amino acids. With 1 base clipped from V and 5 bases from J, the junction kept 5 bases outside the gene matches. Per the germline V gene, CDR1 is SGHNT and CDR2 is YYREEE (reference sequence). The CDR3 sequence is CASSLFTGDYGYTF. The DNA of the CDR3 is TGTGCCAGCAGCTTGTTTACAGGGGATTATGGCTACACCTTC.

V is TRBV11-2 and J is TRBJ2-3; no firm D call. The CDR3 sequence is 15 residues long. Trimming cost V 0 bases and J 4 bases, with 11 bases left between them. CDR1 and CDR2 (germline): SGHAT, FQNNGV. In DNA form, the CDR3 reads TGTGCCAGCAGCTTAGATCGAGGCCCCCCAGATACGCAGTATTTT. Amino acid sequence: CASSLDRGPPDTQYF.

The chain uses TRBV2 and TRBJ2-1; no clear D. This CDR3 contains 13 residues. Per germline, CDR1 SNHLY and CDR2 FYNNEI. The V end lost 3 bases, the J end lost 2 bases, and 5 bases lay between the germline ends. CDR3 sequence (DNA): TGTGCCAGCAGTGATACTACCTACAATGAGCAGTTCTTC. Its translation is CASSDTTYNEQFF.

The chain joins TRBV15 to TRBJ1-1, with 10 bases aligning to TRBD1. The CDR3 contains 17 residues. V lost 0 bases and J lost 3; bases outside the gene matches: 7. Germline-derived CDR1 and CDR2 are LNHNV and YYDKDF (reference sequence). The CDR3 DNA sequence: TGTGCCACCAGCAGAGATGGGACAGGGGTTGGGGACACTGAAGCTTTCTTT. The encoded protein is CATSRDGTGVGDTEAFF.

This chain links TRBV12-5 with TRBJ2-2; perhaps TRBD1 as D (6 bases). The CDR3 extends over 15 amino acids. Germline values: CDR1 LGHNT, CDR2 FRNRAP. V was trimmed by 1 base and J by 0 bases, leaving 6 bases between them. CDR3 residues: CASGLGTANTGELFF. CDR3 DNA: TGTGCTAGTGGTTTGGGGACAGCGAACACCGGGGAGCTGTTTTTT. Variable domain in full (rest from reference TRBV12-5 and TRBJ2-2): DARVTQTPRHKVTEMGQEVTMRCQPILGHNTVFWYRQTMMQGLELLAYFRNRAPLDDSGMPKDRFSAEMPDATLATLKIQPSEPRDSAVYFCASGLGTANTGELFFGEGSRLTVL.

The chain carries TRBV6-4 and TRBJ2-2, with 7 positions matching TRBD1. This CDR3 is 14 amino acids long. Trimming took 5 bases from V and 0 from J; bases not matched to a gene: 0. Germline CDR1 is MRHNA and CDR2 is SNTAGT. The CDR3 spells CASSQGANTGELFF. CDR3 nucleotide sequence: TGTGCCAGCAGTCAGGGGGCGAACACCGGGGAGCTGTTTTTT.

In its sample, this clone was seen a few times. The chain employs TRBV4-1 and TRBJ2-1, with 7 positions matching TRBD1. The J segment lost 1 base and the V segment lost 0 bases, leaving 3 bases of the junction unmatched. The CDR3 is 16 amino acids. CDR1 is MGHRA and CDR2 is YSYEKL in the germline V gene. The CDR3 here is CASSQDAQGSYNEQFF. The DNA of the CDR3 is TGCGCCAGCAGCCAAGACGCACAGGGGTCCTACAATGAGCAGTTCTTC.

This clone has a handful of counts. The CDR3 bases are TGTGCCAGTACGCGGCTACCCATTAGCAATCAGCCCCAGCATTTT. Translated: CASTRLPISNQPQHF. The chain carries TRBV19 and TRBJ1-5, with no clear D. Germline assignment: CDR1 LNHDA and CDR2 SQIVND (reference sequence). The CDR3 length is 15 residues. The germline V and J ends were trimmed by 7 bases and 0 bases, with 13 bases remaining between them.

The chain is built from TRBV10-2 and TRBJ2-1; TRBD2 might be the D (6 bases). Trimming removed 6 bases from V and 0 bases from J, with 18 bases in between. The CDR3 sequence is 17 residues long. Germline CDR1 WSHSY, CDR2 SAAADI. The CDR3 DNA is TGCGCCAGCAGGGGAGGTATTATCCGAACCTCCTACAATGAGCAGTTCTTC. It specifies CASRGGIIRTSYNEQFF.

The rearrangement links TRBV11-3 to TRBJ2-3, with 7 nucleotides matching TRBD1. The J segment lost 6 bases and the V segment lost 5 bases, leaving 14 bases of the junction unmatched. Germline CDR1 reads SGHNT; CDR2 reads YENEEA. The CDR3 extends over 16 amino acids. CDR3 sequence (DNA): TGTGCCAGCAGCATACAGGGGATAGTCGGCATTGATACGCAGTATTTT. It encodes CASSIQGIVGIDTQYF.

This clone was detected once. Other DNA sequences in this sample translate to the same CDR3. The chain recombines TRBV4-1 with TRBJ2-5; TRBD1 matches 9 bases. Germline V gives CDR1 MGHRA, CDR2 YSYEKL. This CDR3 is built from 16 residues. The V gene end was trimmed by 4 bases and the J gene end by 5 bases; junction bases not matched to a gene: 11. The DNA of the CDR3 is TGCGCCAGCAGCCCCGGACAGGGGATTATGACGGAGACCCAGTACTTC. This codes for CASSPGQGIMTETQYF.

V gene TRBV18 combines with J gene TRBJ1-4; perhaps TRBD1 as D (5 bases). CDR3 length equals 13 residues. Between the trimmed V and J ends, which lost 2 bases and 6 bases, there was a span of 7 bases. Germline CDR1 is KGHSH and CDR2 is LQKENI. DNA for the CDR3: TGTGCCAGCTCACCAAAAGGGGATGAAAAACTGTTTTTT. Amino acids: CASSPKGDEKLFF.

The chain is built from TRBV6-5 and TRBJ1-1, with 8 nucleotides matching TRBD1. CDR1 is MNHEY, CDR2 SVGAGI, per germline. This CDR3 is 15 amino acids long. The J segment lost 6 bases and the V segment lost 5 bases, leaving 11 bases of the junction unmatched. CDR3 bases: TGTGCCAGCAGTCCCTCAGGGGGCGGTTCTTCTGAAGCTTTCTTT. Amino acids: CASSPSGGGSSEAFF.

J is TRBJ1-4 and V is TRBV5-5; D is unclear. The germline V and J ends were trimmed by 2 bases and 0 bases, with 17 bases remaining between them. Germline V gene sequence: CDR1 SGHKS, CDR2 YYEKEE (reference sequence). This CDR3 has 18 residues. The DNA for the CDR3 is TGTGCCAGCAGCTTAGAATATGGAGGGCCGACAACTAATGAAAAACTGTTTTTT. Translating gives CASSLEYGGPTTNEKLFF.

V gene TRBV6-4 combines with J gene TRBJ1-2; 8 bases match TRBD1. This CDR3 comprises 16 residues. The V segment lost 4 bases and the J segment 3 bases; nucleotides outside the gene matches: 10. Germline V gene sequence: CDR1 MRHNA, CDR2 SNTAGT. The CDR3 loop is CASSVGTGGGYYGYTF. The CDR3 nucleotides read TGTGCCAGCAGTGTCGGAACAGGGGGAGGTTACTATGGCTACACCTTC.